This entry lists 3 T cell receptor beta chains sequenced from one sample in a study of blood T cell repertoires in COVID-19. Profiled with immunoSEQ multiplex PCR; TCRdb holds only in-frame clones, not every one. Seen here are under 200,000 clones, roughly four fifths observed once, and the top ten hold approximately 6.1%. Sequenced input: peripheral blood. The receptors were gathered from a woman between 40 and 55 years old with acute or convalescent COVID-19.

The gene calls are TRBV5-5 and TRBJ1-6; the D gene is possibly TRBD1 (5 bases). The V gene's germline CDR1 is SGHKS and CDR2 YYEKEE (reference sequence). With 5 bases removed from V and 6 bases from J, the gap between germline ends came to 9 bases. The CDR3 is 13 amino acids. The CDR3, as DNA: TGTGCCAGCAGTCAGGGTATTAATTCACCCCTCCACTTT. Translated, it gives CASSQGINSPLHF.

The chain employs TRBV7-8 and TRBJ1-6; tentatively, D is TRBD1 (6 bases). The length of the CDR3 is 17 residues. V was pared by 5 bases and J by 7 bases, with 21 bases between. Germline CDR1 reads SGHVS; CDR2 reads FQNEAQ. CDR3 bases: TGTGCCAGCAGCCTCCGGCAGGGAGGGCAGGGGAATTCACCCCTCCACTTT. Translated, it gives CASSLRQGGQGNSPLHF.

This clone was detected once. V gene TRBV27 combines with J gene TRBJ2-5, with D unclear. Germline V gene data show CDR1 as MNHEY and CDR2 as SMNVEV (reference sequence). This CDR3 has 13 residues. Between the trimmed V and J ends, which lost 6 bases and 3 bases, there was a span of 11 bases. DNA for the CDR3: TGTGCCAGCAGCCTCGTTGCGGAAGAGACCCAGTACTTC. Translated: CASSLVAEETQYF.